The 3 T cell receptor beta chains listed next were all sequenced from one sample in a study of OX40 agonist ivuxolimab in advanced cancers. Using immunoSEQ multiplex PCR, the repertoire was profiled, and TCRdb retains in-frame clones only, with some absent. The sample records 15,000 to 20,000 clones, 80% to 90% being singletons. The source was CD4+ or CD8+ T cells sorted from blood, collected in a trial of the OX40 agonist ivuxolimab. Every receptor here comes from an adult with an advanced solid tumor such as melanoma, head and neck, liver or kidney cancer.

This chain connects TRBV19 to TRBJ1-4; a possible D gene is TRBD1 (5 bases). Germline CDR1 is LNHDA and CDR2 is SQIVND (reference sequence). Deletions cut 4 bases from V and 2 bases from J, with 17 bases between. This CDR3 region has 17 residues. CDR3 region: CASSTKGSGATNEKLFF. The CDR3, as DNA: TGTGCCAGTAGTACAAAGGGCTCCGGGGCGACTAATGAAAAACTGTTTTTT.

CDR3 sequence reads: CSVAGTGGNEQFF. CDR3 in DNA: TGCAGCGTTGCGGGGACAGGGGGCAATGAGCAGTTCTTC. The rearrangement links TRBV29-1 to TRBJ2-1, with 11 bases fitting TRBD1. This CDR3 has 13 amino acids. Germline CDR1 SQVTM, CDR2 ANQGSEA. The V and J ends lost 4 bases and 6 bases, in that order; junction bases with no gene match: 2.

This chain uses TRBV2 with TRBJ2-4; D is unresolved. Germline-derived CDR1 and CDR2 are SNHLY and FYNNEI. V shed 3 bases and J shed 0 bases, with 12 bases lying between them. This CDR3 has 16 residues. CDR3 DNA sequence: TGTGCCAGCAGTGATGGGCAACAACTAGCCAAAAACATTCAGTACTTC. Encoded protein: CASSDGQQLAKNIQYF.